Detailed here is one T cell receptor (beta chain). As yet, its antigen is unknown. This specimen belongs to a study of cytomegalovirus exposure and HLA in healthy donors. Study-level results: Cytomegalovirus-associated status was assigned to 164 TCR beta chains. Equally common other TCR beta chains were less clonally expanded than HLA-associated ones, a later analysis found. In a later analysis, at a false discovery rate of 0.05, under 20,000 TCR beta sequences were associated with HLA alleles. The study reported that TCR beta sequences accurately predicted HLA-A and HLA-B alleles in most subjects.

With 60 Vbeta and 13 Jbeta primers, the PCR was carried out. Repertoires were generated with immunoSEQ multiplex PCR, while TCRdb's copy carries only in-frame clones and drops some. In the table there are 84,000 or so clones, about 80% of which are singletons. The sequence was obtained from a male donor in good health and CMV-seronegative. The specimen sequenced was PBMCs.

The CDR3 loop is CATSRDLRGTGAVEAFF. The CDR3 coding sequence is TGTGCCACCAGCAGAGATCTCCGCGGGACAGGGGCGGTAGAAGCTTTCTTT. This chain uses TRBV15 with TRBJ1-1; 10 nucleotides align to TRBD1. The CDR3 is 17 residues long. Germline V gene lookup returns CDR1 LNHNV and CDR2 YYDKDF (reference sequence). The V and J ends lost 0 bases and 8 bases, in that order; junction bases with no gene match: 12.